These 9 T cell receptor beta chains share one sample of origin, sequenced in a study of identical twins. TCRdb re-derived calls from the 5' RACE reads in MiXCR, one entry per CDR3 protein. The sample has more than 250,000 distinct CDR3 sequences; 6.5% to 9.5% are singletons. These data also featured in a second study, about yellow fever vaccine responses in identical twins.

The sample consisted of memory (CD45RO+) T cells sorted from blood. The receptors stem from a woman younger than 35 in good health.

The chain couples TRBV20-1 to TRBJ2-7; TRBD2 matches 7 bases. Trimming at V came to 0 bases and at J to 2 bases, leaving 10 bases not matched to a gene. CDR3 length equals 16 residues. The germline V gene has CDR1 DFQATT and CDR2 SNEGSKA (reference sequence). The CDR3 loop reads CSAREYGSGDAYEQYF. The CDR3 nucleotides are TGCAGTGCTAGAGAGTATGGGAGCGGGGACGCCTACGAGCAGTACTTC.

The V and J genes are TRBV5-1 and TRBJ2-2; 9 bases line up with TRBD2. The CDR3 totals 16 residues. The ends lost 4 bases at V and 0 bases at J; junction bases unmatched: 4. Per germline, CDR1 SGHRS and CDR2 YFSETQ. The CDR3 here is CASSGAGGSNTGELFF. DNA of the CDR3: TGCGCCAGCAGCGGAGCGGGAGGCTCGAACACCGGGGAGCTGTTTTTT.

Concerning this clonotype: One end of the junction fails to match germline, which may point to a read error. The gene calls are TRBV12-3 or TRBV12-4 and TRBJ1-6, with D perhaps TRBD1 (6 bases). The CDR3 has 18 residues. The CDR3 DNA follows: TGTGCCAGCTGTTTAAGATCTCAGGGGAAATCCTATAATTCACCCCTCCACTTT. This gives the protein CASCLRSQGKSYNSPLHF.

As for this clonotype: Since a much larger clone is just one base distant, this may be a read error. The V gene is TRBV4-2, the J gene TRBJ1-5; D remains ambiguous. The CDR3 consists of 15 residues. From germline, CDR1 is LGHNA and CDR2 YNFKEQ. In DNA form, the CDR3 reads TGTGCCAGCAGCCAGACCGACTCCGGCAGTCAGCCCCAGCTTTTT. It is translated as CASSQTDSGSQPQLF.

This clonotype was observed at least ten times. This chain connects TRBV20-1 to TRBJ2-4; 8 bases line up with TRBD1. Trimming removed 0 bases from V and 8 bases from J; junction bases left unmatched: 9. The V gene's germline CDR1 is DFQATT and CDR2 SNEGSKA (reference sequence). This CDR3 region has 15 residues. CDR3 loop: CSARDRTGTSDIQYF. As DNA, the CDR3 is TGCAGTGCTAGAGATCGGACAGGGACATCAGACATTCAGTACTTC.

This clonotype was counted at least ten times. The chain has TRBV12-3 or TRBV12-4 and TRBJ1-4; no firm D call. The CDR3 extends over 15 amino acids. Trimming shortened V by 5 bases and J by 3 bases, and 13 bases separated the two germline ends. The CDR3 nucleotides read TGTGCCAGCAGTCTTGAAGACGGTTCTAATGAAAAACTGTTTTTT. Protein sequence: CASSLEDGSNEKLFF.

This clonotype appeared many times. The chain uses TRBV7-8 and TRBJ2-3, with 8 bases fitting TRBD2. Unmatched junction bases numbered 7, after V lost 5 bases and J lost 0 bases. Germline-derived CDR1 and CDR2 are SGHVS and FQNEAQ. CDR3 length equals 16 residues. As DNA, the CDR3 is TGTGCCAGCAGCCCACCCGCGGGGGGTAGCACAGATACGCAGTATTTT. This gives the protein CASSPPAGGSTDTQYF.

The V and J genes are TRBV20-1 and TRBJ2-1, with TRBD2 matching 8 bases. The CDR3 spans 14 residues. The germline V gene has CDR1 DFQATT and CDR2 SNEGSKA (reference sequence). The trim removed 3 bases at V and 4 bases at J, leaving 5 bases unmatched. CDR3 residues: CSARVQRGYNEQFF. CDR3 coding DNA: TGCAGTGCTAGGGTCCAGCGGGGGTACAATGAGCAGTTCTTC.

This clonotype was recorded at least ten times. The chain links TRBV12-3 or TRBV12-4 to TRBJ2-3; 9 nucleotides line up with TRBD2. J was trimmed by 8 bases and V by 5 bases; bases with no gene match: 11. The CDR3 loop spans 15 amino acids. The CDR3 DNA sequence: TGTGCCAGCAGTATGACTAGCGGCGCAGAGGGTACGCAGTATTTT. Translated, it gives CASSMTSGAEGTQYF.